The rows below give T cell receptor beta chains drawn from one sample of a study of cytomegalovirus exposure and HLA in healthy donors. Profiled with immunoSEQ multiplex PCR; TCRdb holds only in-frame clones, not every one. This repertoire shows more than 65,000 clones, around 79% found once; its top ten account for 22%. The sequenced sample was PBMCs. These receptors were collected from a woman aged 40-49 years in good health and CMV-seropositive. Both conserved end residues are part of each CDR3. The D gene is left open where the match is weak. Clone size is stated in some rows and not others, as once, few, many or a class when expanded.

d_call | j_call | clone_size | v_call | cdr3_nt | cdr3_aa
- | TRBJ2-3 | - | TRBV21-1 | TGTGCCAGCAGCCAGCGCAAGAGCACAGATACGCAGTATTTT | CASSQRKSTDTQYF
TRBD2 | TRBJ2-5 | few | TRBV28 | TGTGCCAGCAGCGGGGGGTTCGGCCAAGAGACCCAGTACTTC | CASSGGFGQETQYF
- | TRBJ1-1 | - | TRBV6-1 | TGTGCCAGCAGTGAGGAGCGGCAAGTTATGGTAACTTTCTTT | CASSEERQVMVTFF
- | TRBJ2-7 | - | TRBV5-4 | TGTGCCAGCAGCTCAGGGCAGGGCAGCTACGAGCAGTACTTC | CASSSGQGSYEQYF
- | TRBJ2-4 | - | TRBV6-5 | TGTGCCAGCAGTTACTCCACCCTAGGGGTTCACATTCAGTACTTC | CASSYSTLGVHIQYF
- | TRBJ2-1 | - | TRBV5-1 | TGCGCCAGCAGCTTGACTAGTGCCTTAGGTAATGAGCAGTTCTTC | CASSLTSALGNEQFF
- | TRBJ2-5 | - | TRBV2 | TGTGCCAGCAGTCCCGGGGATTCCAAAGAGACCCAGTACTTC | CASSPGDSKETQYF
- | TRBJ2-2 | - | TRBV28 | TGTGCCAGCAGCCTAACCGGGATAGGGGAGCTGTTTTTT | CASSLTGIGELFF
- | TRBJ2-7 | - | TRBV6-5 | TGTGCCAGCAGTTACTCGATGGGGGCCCCCTCCTACGAGCAGTACTTC | CASSYSMGAPSYEQYF
TRBD2 | TRBJ2-7 | - | TRBV4-1 | TGCGCCAGCAGCCCCTCCGGGACTACTGTAGACGAGCAGTACTTC | CASSPSGTTVDEQYF
- | TRBJ2-5 | - | TRBV5-1 | TGCGCCAGCAGCTTGGAATTGGGCACCCAAGAGACCCAGTACTTC | CASSLELGTQETQYF
- | TRBJ1-5 | - | TRBV5-8 | TGTGCCAGCAGCTTGGGACAGAGGAGCAATCAGCCCCAGCATTTT | CASSLGQRSNQPQHF
- | TRBJ2-7 | once | TRBV5-6 | TGTGCCAGCAGCTTACAGGGTAGGGGCTACGAGCAGTACTTC | CASSLQGRGYEQYF
- | TRBJ1-2 | few | TRBV6-1 | TGTGCCAGCAGGGGCACAGGGAGAAGTGGCTACACCTTC | CASRGTGRSGYTF
TRBD1 | TRBJ1-4 | - | TRBV2 | TGTGCCAGCAGCCGGACAGGAGTTAATGAAAAACTGTTTTTT | CASSRTGVNEKLFF
- | TRBJ1-2 | - | TRBV28 | TGTGCCAGCAGTTTATTGGGGCAGGGTCGAGTCTATGGCTACACCTTC | CASSLLGQGRVYGYTF
- | TRBJ2-6 | - | TRBV5-1 | TGCGCCAGCAGACCTGACGAGGGGGTGACTGGGGCCAACGTCCTGACTTTC | CASRPDEGVTGANVLTF
TRBD2 | TRBJ2-7 | few | TRBV10-3 | TGTGCCATCAGTGACCTAGCGGGGGGGCCAAACGAGCAGTACTTC | CAISDLAGGPNEQYF
TRBD1 | TRBJ1-3 | few | TRBV2 | TGTGCCAGCAGTACCCGACAGGGGTTGTTCTCTGGAAACACCATATATTTT | CASSTRQGLFSGNTIYF
TRBD2 | TRBJ2-1 | - | TRBV7-2 | TGTGCCAGCAGCTTAGCGGGCGGACTAGATCAGTTCTTC | CASSLAGGLDQFF
TRBD1 | TRBJ2-5 | - | TRBV6-6 | TGTGCCAGCAAATACAGAACCGGGACAGCTCAAGAGACCCAGTACTTC | CASKYRTGTAQETQYF
- | TRBJ2-5 | - | TRBV11-2 | TGTGCCAGCAGCCAGAGCCTGGATAGTTCCGGGGAGACCCAGTACTTC | CASSQSLDSSGETQYF
- | TRBJ2-1 | - | TRBV5-6 | TGTGCCAGCAGCTCTACCTCCTACAATGAGCAGTTCTTC | CASSSTSYNEQFF
- | TRBJ2-2 | few | TRBV5-1 | TGCGCCAGCAGCTTGGCGGACTGGAACACCGGGGAGCTGTTTTTT | CASSLADWNTGELFF
TRBD1 | TRBJ2-5 | - | TRBV5-1 | TGCGCCAGCAGCTCTTTTAGGACAGGGGAAGAGACCCAGTACTTC | CASSSFRTGEETQYF
TRBD1 | TRBJ1-5 | - | TRBV19 | TGTGCCAGTAGTATAACCGCCGTACAGGGGAATCAGCCCCAGCATTTT | CASSITAVQGNQPQHF
- | TRBJ1-6 | - | TRBV15 | TGTGCCACCAGCAGAGATCATCAAAATTCACCCCTCCACTTT | CATSRDHQNSPLHF
- | TRBJ1-2 | few | TRBV28 | TGTGCCAGCCTTCCTCCGGACAGAGTCGGCTATGGCTACACCTTC | CASLPPDRVGYGYTF
TRBD2 | TRBJ2-5 | - | TRBV9 | TGTGCCAGCAGCTACAGCGGGGTATACCAAGAGACCCAGTACTTC | CASSYSGVYQETQYF
- | TRBJ2-6 | - | TRBV5-1 | TGCGCCAGCAGCTCCTGGGGTGGGACACAACGCTCTGGGGCCAACGTCCTGACTTTC | CASSSWGGTQRSGANVLTF
- | TRBJ1-1 | - | TRBV5-6 | TGTGCCAGCAGTTTGAGGGGAACTGCCCTGGAAGCTTTCTTT | CASSLRGTALEAFF
- | TRBJ1-4 | few | TRBV19 | TGTGCCAGTAGTATTTACGGACAGCTCGAAAAACTGTTTTTT | CASSIYGQLEKLFF
- | TRBJ1-2 | - | TRBV28 | TGTGCCAGCAGTCCCGACGGGGGAAATAACTATGGCTACACCTTC | CASSPDGGNNYGYTF
- | TRBJ2-7 | once | TRBV28 | TGTGCCAGCAGTTCGGGAGTTGACGAGCAGTACTTC | CASSSGVDEQYF
- | TRBJ2-7 | - | TRBV7-9 | TGTGCCAGCAGCTTAGCGGCTAGAGAGGGCGAGCAGTACTTC | CASSLAAREGEQYF
TRBD1 | TRBJ2-4 | - | TRBV30 | TGTGCCTGGTCCATTCAGGGGGACATTCAGTACTTC | CAWSIQGDIQYF
TRBD2 | TRBJ2-3 | - | TRBV5-1 | TGCGCCAGCAGCCCGCGGACTAGCGGGGGGGTAGATACGCAGTATTTT | CASSPRTSGGVDTQYF
TRBD2 | TRBJ2-6 | - | TRBV4-2 | TGTGCCAGCAGCCAAGAACGGGGGGCGGGGGGCTCTGGGGCCAACGTCCTGACTTTC | CASSQERGAGGSGANVLTF
- | TRBJ1-4 | - | TRBV2 | TGTGCCAGCCTCGGGGAACAGGGTGAAAAACTGTTTTTT | CASLGEQGEKLFF
TRBD2 | TRBJ2-5 | - | TRBV5-4 | TGTGCCAGCAGCTTGGTGCGGGGGGGCCCAGAGACCCAGTACTTC | CASSLVRGGPETQYF
TRBD2 | TRBJ2-7 | - | TRBV15 | TGTGCCACCAGCAGAGATCGGAGCGGGAAACTCTACGAGCAGTACTTC | CATSRDRSGKLYEQYF
- | TRBJ1-2 | - | TRBV29-1 | TGCAGCGTTGGTGAGGTTGGAACTGGTGGCTACACCTTC | CSVGEVGTGGYTF